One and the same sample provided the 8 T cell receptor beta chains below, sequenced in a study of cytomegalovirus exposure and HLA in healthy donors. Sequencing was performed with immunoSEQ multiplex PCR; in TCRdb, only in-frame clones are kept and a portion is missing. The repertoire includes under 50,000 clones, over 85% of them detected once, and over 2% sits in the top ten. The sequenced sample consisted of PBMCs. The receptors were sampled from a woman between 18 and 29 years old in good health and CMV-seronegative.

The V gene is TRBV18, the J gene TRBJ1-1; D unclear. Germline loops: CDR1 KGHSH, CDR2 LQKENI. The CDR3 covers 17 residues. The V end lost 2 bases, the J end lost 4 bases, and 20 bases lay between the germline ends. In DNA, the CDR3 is TGTGCCAGCTCACCAGGTTTGAACACGGGGTCTGCCACTGAAGCTTTCTTT. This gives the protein CASSPGLNTGSATEAFF.

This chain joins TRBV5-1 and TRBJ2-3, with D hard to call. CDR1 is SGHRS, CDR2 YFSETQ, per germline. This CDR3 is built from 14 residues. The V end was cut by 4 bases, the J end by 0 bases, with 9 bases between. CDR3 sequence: CASSERSSTDTQYF. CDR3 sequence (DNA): TGCGCCAGCAGCGAACGGTCTAGCACAGATACGCAGTATTTT.

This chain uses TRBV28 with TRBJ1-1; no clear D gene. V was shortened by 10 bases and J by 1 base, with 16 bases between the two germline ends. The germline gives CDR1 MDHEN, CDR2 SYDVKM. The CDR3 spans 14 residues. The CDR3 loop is CATLPVQKNTEAFF. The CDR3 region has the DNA TGTGCCACACTCCCCGTACAGAAGAACACTGAAGCTTTCTTT.

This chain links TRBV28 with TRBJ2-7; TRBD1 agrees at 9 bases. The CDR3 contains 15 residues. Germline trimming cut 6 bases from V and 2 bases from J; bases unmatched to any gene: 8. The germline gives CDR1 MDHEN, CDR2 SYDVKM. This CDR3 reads CASRDGTGRAYEQYF. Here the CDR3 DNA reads TGTGCCAGCAGAGACGGGACAGGGAGGGCCTACGAGCAGTACTTC. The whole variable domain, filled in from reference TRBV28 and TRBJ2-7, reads DVKVTQSSRYLVKRTGEKVFLECVQDMDHENMFWYRQDPGLGLRLIYFSYDVKMKEKGDIPEGYSVSREKKERFSLILESASTNQTSMYLCASRDGTGRAYEQYFGPGTRLTVT.

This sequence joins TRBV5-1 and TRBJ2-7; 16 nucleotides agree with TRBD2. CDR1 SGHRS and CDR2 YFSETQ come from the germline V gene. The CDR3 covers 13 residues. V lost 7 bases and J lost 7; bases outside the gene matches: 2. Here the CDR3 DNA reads TGCGCCAGCTCGGGACTAGCGGGGGGGGAGCAGTACTTC. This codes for CASSGLAGGEQYF. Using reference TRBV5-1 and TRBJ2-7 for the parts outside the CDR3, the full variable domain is KAGVTQTPRYLIKTRGQQVTLSCSPISGHRSVSWYQQTPGQGLQFLFEYFSETQRNKGNFPGRFSGRQFSNSRSEMNVSTLELGDSALYLCASSGLAGGEQYFGPGTRLTVT.

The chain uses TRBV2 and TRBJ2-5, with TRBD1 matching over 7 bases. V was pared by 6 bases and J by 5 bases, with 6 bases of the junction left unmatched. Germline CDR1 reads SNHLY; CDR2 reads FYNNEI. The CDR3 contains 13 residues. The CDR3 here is CASSNRGGETQYF. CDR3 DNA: TGTGCCAGCAGCAACAGGGGCGGGGAGACCCAGTACTTC.

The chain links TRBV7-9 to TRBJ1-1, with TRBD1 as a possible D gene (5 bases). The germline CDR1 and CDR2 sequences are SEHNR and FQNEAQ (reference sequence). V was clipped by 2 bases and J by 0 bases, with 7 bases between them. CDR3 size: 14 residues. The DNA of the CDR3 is TGTGCCAGCAGCTTATCAGGGATGAACACTGAAGCTTTCTTT. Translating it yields CASSLSGMNTEAFF.

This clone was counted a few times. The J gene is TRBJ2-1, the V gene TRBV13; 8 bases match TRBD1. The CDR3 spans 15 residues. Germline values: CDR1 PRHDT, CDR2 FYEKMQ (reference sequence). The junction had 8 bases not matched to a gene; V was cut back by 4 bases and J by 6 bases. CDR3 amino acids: CASSWRQGSSNEQFF. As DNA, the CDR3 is TGTGCCAGCAGCTGGCGACAGGGGTCAAGCAATGAGCAGTTCTTC.